These T cell receptor beta chains were read from a single sample in a study of blood T cell repertoires in COVID-19. Some clones are missing from TCRdb's copy, which holds only in-frame ones; the method was immunoSEQ multiplex PCR. Counted here are over 150,000 clones, 75% to 90% occurring once; the ten biggest clones make up 5% to 8%. The sample comprised PBMCs or T cells enriched from blood (not recorded which). These receptors were obtained from a man between 35 and 55 years old who had recovered from COVID-19. Each CDR3 is given with its conserved first and last residue. D genes are given only for firm matches. Size values are once, few and many counts, or a class for expanded clones, and some rows have none.

clone_size d_call j_call v_call cdr3_aa
NA TRBD1 TRBJ1-2 TRBV12-3/TRBV12-4 CASSDRVGYGYTF
NA NA TRBJ1-1 TRBV25-1 CASSESYTEAFF
NA NA TRBJ1-2 TRBV24-1 CATSTGYRSGYTF
NA NA TRBJ1-5 TRBV5-5 CASSLSGVNQPQHF
NA NA TRBJ1-6 TRBV6-5 CASTVQGPGNSPLHF
NA NA TRBJ1-1 TRBV29-1 CSVSRGGRTFF
NA TRBD1 TRBJ2-1 TRBV7-9 CASSPLDRGNEQFF
NA NA TRBJ1-6 TRBV28 CASSLAGSNSPLHF
once NA TRBJ2-7 TRBV11-2 CASGWTAEQYF
NA TRBD1 TRBJ2-7 TRBV30 CAWSPDRGYYEQYF
once NA TRBJ1-1 TRBV28 CASSLGWQGLEAFF
NA NA TRBJ1-2 TRBV4-1 CASSHDLGGYGYTF
NA TRBD2 TRBJ2-5 TRBV6-5 CASRSGGQETQYF
NA NA TRBJ1-1 TRBV27 CASSLGQVHTEAFF
NA TRBD2 TRBJ2-5 TRBV27 CASSSGLADPETQYF
NA NA TRBJ1-2 TRBV11-3 CASSFGYGYTF
NA NA TRBJ2-6 TRBV21-1 CARGGSGANVLTF
NA NA TRBJ1-2 TRBV5-1 CASSLVGGTVDGYTF
NA NA TRBJ1-3 TRBV9 CASSVDPLLSSGNTIYF
NA TRBD2 TRBJ2-1 TRBV5-1 CASSTREGTYNEQFF
NA NA TRBJ1-1 TRBV6-5 CAIRQRAYTEAFF
NA NA TRBJ1-2 TRBV5-6 CASSPGRPGGGYTF
NA TRBD1 TRBJ1-5 TRBV6-5 CASSETGGVQPQHF
once NA TRBJ1-1 TRBV27 CASSRAGSSEAFF
NA TRBD2 TRBJ2-1 TRBV19 CASSTTGTSAYNEQFF
once NA TRBJ2-5 TRBV6-5 CAGATGVAETQYF
NA NA TRBJ1-2 TRBV2 CASSDRGYGYTF
NA NA TRBJ2-2 TRBV18 CASSPSLTNTGELFF
NA TRBD1 TRBJ1-4 TRBV5-4 CASSLGDRATEKLFF
NA NA TRBJ2-2 TRBV11-3 CASSQAITGELFF
NA TRBD2 NA TRBV28 CASSLPGTSDEQYF
few NA TRBJ1-5 TRBV7-2 CASSRRGNSNQPQHF
once NA TRBJ1-2 TRBV7-2 CASSMDWRRGYTF
once NA TRBJ1-2 TRBV19 CASSTSIRGSNHYGYTF
NA NA TRBJ2-5 TRBV11-2 CASSLEGRRGTQYF
once NA TRBJ1-5 TRBV23-1 CASSKEGWGNQPQHF
NA NA TRBJ1-1 TRBV7-9 CASSHDGGTEAFF
many TRBD2 TRBJ2-7 TRBV5-4 CASSPPGLAGLYEQYF
NA TRBD1 TRBJ2-7 TRBV10-1 CASGTGDSYEQYF
NA NA TRBJ2-1 TRBV10-1 CASSEALVPDEQFF
NA NA TRBJ2-7 TRBV5-1 CASSPETQGTALYEQYF
few TRBD1 TRBJ1-2 TRBV4-2 CASSTLGGNYGYTF
NA TRBD1 TRBJ1-5 TRBV5-5 CASSLGQGGQPQHF
NA TRBD1 TRBJ2-7 TRBV15 CATSKQTGQGGYEQYF
NA NA TRBJ2-7 TRBV7-9 CASSFRTAYEQYF
NA TRBD1 TRBJ1-2 TRBV5-1 CASSLGATGGSGYTF
NA NA TRBJ1-1 TRBV7-6 CASSLGAGPGTEAFF
NA NA TRBJ1-2 TRBV30 CAWSPSYGEGYTF
NA NA TRBJ2-7 TRBV25-1 CASSESGVSYEQYF
NA NA TRBJ2-3 TRBV6-2/TRBV6-3 CASSHNRRGDSTDTQYF
NA NA TRBJ2-3 TRBV5-1 CASSFTGSDTQYF
NA TRBD1 TRBJ1-5 TRBV10-3 CASRTGRDQPQHF